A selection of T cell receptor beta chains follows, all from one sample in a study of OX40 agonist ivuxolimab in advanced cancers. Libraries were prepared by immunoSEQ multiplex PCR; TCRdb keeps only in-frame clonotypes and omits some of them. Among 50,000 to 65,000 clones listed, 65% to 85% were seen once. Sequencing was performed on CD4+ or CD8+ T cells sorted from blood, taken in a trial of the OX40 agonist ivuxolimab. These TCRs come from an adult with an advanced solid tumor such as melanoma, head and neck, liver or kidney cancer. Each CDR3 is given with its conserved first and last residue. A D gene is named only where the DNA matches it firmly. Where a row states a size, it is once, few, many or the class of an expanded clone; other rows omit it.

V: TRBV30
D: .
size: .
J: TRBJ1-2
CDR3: CAWSLGGALDYGYTF
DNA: TGTGCCTGGAGTCTGGGGGGGGCACTAGACTATGGCTACACCTTC

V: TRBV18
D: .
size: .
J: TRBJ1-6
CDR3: CASRRPRGNDSPLHF
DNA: TGTGCCAGCCGCCGGCCGAGGGGCAATGATTCACCCCTCCACTTT

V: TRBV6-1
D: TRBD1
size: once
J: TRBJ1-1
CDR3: CASRRTGRNTEAFF
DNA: TGTGCCAGCAGGAGGACAGGGAGGAACACTGAAGCTTTCTTT

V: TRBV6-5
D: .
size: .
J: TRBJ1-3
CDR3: CASSYGRPGNTIYF
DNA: TGTGCCAGCAGTTATGGACGGCCCGGAAACACCATATATTTT

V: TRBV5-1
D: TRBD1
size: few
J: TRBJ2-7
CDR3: CASSRDRGAYEQYF
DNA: TGCGCCAGCAGCCGGGACAGGGGAGCGTACGAGCAGTACTTC

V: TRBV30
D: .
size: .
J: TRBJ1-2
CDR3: CAWSGRADGYTF
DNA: TGTGCCTGGAGTGGTAGGGCTGATGGCTACACCTTC

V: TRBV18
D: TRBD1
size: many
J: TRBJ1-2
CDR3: CASSLDRGTNYGYTF
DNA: TGTGCCAGCTCACTTGACAGGGGTACTAACTATGGCTACACCTTC

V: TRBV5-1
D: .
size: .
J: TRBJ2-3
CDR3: CASSLTPNTQYF
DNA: TGCGCCAGCAGCTTGACCCCGAATACGCAGTATTTT

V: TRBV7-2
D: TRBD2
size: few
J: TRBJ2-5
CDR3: CASSLAAYQETQYF
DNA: TGTGCCAGCAGCCTAGCGGCCTACCAAGAGACCCAGTACTTC

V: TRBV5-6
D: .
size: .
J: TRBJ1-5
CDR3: CASSLLSGSLQPQHF
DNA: TGTGCCAGCAGCTTGTTATCGGGAAGCCTTCAGCCCCAGCATTTT

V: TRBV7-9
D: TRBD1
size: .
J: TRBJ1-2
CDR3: CASSPGQGGNYGYTF
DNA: TGTGCCAGCAGCCCGGGACAGGGCGGCAACTATGGCTACACCTTC

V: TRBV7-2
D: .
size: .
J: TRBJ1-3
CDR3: CASSLYRASGNTIYF
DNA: TGTGCCAGCAGCTTATACCGGGCCTCTGGAAACACCATATATTTT

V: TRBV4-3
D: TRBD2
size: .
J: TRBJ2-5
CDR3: CASSQDFSGGAETQYF
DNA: TGCGCCAGCAGCCAAGATTTTAGCGGGGGGGCAGAGACCCAGTACTTC

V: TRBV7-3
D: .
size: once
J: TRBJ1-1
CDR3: CASSLDRYTEAFF
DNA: TGTGCCAGCAGCTTAGACAGGTATACTGAAGCTTTCTTT

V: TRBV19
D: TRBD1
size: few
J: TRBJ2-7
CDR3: CASSISGGARMEQYF
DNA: TGTGCCAGTAGTATATCAGGGGGCGCCCGTATGGAGCAGTACTTC

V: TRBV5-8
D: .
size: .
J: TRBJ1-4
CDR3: CASSFYSRTADEKLFF
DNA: TGTGCCAGCAGCTTTTATAGTCGGACCGCTGATGAAAAACTGTTTTTT

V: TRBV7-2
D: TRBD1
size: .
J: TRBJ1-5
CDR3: CASSLQTGLNQPQHF
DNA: TGTGCCAGCAGCCTACAGACAGGGTTAAATCAGCCCCAGCATTTT

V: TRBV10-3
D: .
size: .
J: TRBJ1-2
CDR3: CAIKGAGENYGYTF
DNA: TGTGCCATCAAAGGGGCAGGGGAGAACTATGGCTACACCTTC

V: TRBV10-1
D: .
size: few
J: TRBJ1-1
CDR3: CASSEYLLNTEAFF
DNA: TGCGCCAGCAGTGAGTACCTGCTGAACACTGAAGCTTTCTTT

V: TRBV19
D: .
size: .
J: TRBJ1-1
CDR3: CASSTYRKVNTEAFF
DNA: TGTGCCAGTAGTACCTACAGGAAAGTGAACACTGAAGCTTTCTTT

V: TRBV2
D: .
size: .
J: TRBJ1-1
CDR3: CASSDTRNTEAFF
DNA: TGTGCCAGCAGTGATACCCGGAACACTGAAGCTTTCTTT

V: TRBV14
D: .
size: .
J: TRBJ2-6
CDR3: CASSQEWGVLTF
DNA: TGTGCCAGCAGCCAAGAATGGGGCGTCCTGACTTTC

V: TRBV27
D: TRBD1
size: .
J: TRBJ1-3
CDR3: CASSDRGSGNTIYF
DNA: TGTGCCAGCAGTGACAGGGGGTCTGGAAACACCATATATTTT

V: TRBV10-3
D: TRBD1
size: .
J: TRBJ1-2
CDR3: CAISEDRDYGYTF
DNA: TGTGCCATCAGTGAAGACAGGGACTATGGCTACACCTTC

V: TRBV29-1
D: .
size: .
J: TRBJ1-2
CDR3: CSVEEAANYGYTF
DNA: TGCAGCGTTGAAGAGGCAGCTAACTATGGCTACACCTTC

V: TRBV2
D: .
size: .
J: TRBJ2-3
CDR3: CASSESGIATDTQYF
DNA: TGTGCCAGCAGTGAGTCAGGTATCGCCACAGATACGCAGTATTTT

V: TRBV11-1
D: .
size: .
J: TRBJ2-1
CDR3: CASAALFSYNEQFF
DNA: TGTGCCAGCGCGGCGTTGTTCTCCTACAATGAGCAGTTCTTC

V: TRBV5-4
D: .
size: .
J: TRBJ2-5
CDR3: CASSPTPDLETQYF
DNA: TGTGCCAGCAGCCCGACTCCAGATTTGGAGACCCAGTACTTC

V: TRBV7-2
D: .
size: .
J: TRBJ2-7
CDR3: CASSLVSGGRPRHEQYF
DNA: TGTGCCAGCAGCTTAGTATCAGGTGGCAGGCCGCGTCACGAGCAGTACTTC

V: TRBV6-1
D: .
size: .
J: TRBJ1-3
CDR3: CASRRTELNTIYF
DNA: TGTGCCAGCAGACGGACAGAGTTAAACACCATATATTTT

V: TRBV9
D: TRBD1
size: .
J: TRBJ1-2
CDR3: CASSVATGVGYTF
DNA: TGTGCCAGCAGCGTAGCGACAGGGGTCGGCTACACCTTC

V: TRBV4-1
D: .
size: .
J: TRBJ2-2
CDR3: CASSLGGGANTGELFF
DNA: TGCGCCAGCAGCCTCGGCGGGGGCGCGAACACCGGGGAGCTGTTTTTT

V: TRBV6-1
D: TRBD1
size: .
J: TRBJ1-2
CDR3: CASSARGGNTF
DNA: TGTGCCAGCAGTGCCAGGGGGGGTAACACCTTC

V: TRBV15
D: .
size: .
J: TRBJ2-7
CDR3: CATSRDASYEQYF
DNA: TGTGCCACCAGCAGGGATGCTTCCTACGAGCAGTACTTC

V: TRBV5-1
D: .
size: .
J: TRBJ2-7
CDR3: CASSLLLSYEQYF
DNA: TGCGCCAGCAGCTTGTTACTCAGTTACGAGCAGTACTTC

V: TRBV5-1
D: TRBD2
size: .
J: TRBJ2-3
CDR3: CASSTGGGQTDTQYF
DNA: TGCGCCAGCAGCACCGGCGGGGGGCAGACAGATACGCAGTATTTT

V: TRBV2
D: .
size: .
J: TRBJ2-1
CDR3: CASSERGYNEQFF
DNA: TGTGCCAGCAGTGAGCGGGGCTACAATGAGCAGTTCTTC

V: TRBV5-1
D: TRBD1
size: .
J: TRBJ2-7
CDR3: CASSSVPGGEQYF
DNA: TGCGCCAGCAGCTCCGTCCCAGGGGGCGAGCAGTACTTC

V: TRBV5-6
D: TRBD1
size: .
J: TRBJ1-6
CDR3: CASSFRGAGNSPLHF
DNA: TGTGCCAGCAGCTTCAGGGGGGCTGGTAATTCACCCCTCCACTTT

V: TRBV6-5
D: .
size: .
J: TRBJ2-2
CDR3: CASGRGPPGGELFF
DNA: TGTGCCAGCGGACGGGGGCCCCCCGGCGGGGAGCTGTTTTTT

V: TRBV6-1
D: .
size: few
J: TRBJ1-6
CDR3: CASSPPLHF
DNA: TGTGCCAGCAGCCCACCCCTCCACTTT

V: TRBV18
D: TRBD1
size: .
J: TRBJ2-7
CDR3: CASSPLVFGQGDSEQYF
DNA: TGTGCCAGCTCACCATTAGTATTCGGACAGGGGGATTCCGAGCAGTACTTC

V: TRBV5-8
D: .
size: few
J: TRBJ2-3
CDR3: CASSIYGGPSTDTQYF
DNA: TGTGCCAGCAGCATCTACGGGGGGCCTAGCACAGATACGCAGTATTTT

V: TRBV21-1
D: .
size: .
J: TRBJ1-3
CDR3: CASRCSSGNTIYF
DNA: TGTGCCAGCAGGTGTAGCTCTGGAAACACCATATATTTT

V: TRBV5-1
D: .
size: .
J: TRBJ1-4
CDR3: CASSIDKNEKLFF
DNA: TGCGCCAGCAGCATCGACAAGAATGAAAAACTGTTTTTT

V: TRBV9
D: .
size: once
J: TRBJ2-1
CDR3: CASSPHTGNEQFF
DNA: TGTGCCAGCAGCCCCCATACGGGTAATGAGCAGTTCTTC

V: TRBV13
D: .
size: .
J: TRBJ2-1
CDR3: CASSHPRDTHEQFF
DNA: TGTGCCAGCAGCCATCCCCGGGACACTCATGAGCAGTTCTTC

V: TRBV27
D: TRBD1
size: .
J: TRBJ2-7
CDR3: CASSLRDRGVGGVSYEQYF
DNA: TGTGCCAGCAGTTTACGCGACAGGGGAGTCGGAGGAGTTTCCTACGAGCAGTACTTC